The source of this TCR beta chain is a study of cytomegalovirus exposure and HLA in healthy donors. Germline V gives CDR1 SGHKS, CDR2 YYEKEE (reference sequence). This CDR3 comprises 15 residues. The ends were cut back, 4 bases at V and 1 base at J, with 14 bases in the middle. PCR used 60 Vbeta primers and 13 Jbeta primers. TCRdb's copy holds only in-frame clones and misses some; the assay was immunoSEQ multiplex PCR. This sample's clone table lists about 140,000 clones. This TCR was recovered from a male donor in good health and CMV-seronegative. Input material: PBMCs. The genes are TRBV5-5 and TRBJ1-1, with unresolved D. The DNA for the CDR3 is TGTGCCAGCAGCCAAGTTGGGGAGAGGAACACTGAAGCTTTCTTT. Translated, it gives CASSQVGERNTEAFF.